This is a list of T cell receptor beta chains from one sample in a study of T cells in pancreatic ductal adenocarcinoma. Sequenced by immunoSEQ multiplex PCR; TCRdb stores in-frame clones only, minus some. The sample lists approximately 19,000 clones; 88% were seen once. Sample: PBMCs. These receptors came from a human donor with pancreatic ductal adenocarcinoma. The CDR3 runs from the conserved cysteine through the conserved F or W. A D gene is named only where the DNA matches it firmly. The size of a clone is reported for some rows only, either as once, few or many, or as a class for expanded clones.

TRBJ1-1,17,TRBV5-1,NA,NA,TGCGCCAGCAGCGCCGGGACAAAGGGTGTCATGAACACTGAAGCTTTCTTT,CASSAGTKGVMNTEAFF
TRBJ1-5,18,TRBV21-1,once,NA,TGTGCCAGCACCTTTAAGAGGGACAGGTCATATAGCAATCAGCCCCAGCATTTT,CASTFKRDRSYSNQPQHF
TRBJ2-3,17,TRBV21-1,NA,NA,TGTGCCAGCAGCAAAGAGTCGGCCCGAGGGGGTACAGATACGCAGTATTTT,CASSKESARGGTDTQYF
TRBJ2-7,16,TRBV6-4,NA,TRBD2,TGTGCCAGCAGGTCACTAGCGGGGCGGATTAAATACGAGCAGTACTTC,CASRSLAGRIKYEQYF
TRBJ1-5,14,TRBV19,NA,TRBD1,TGTGCCAGTACCCCGGGACAGGGCAATCAGCCCCAGCATTTT,CASTPGQGNQPQHF
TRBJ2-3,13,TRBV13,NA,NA,TGTGCCAGCAGCGCGTTAAGCACAGATACGCAGTATTTT,CASSALSTDTQYF
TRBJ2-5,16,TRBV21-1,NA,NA,TGTGCCAGCAGCAAAGTGAGGACTGAGGGCCAAGAGACCCAGTACTTC,CASSKVRTEGQETQYF
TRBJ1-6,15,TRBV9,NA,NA,TGTGCCAGCAGCACAGACAGCTCCTATAATTCACCCCTCCACTTT,CASSTDSSYNSPLHF
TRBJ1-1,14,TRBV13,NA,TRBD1,TGTGCCAGCAGCCCAGGACAGGGGAGGACTGAAGCTTTCTTT,CASSPGQGRTEAFF
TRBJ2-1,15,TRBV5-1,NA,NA,TGCGCCAGCAGCCCCAGGGTAAGCTCCTACAATGAGCAGTTCTTC,CASSPRVSSYNEQFF
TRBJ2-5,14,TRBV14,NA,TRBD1,TGTGCCAGCAGCCCCTGGACAGGGACAGAGACCCAGTACTTC,CASSPWTGTETQYF
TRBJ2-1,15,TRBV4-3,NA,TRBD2,TGCGCCAGCAGCCCCCTTCGGGGGGGCAACAATGAGCAGTTCTTC,CASSPLRGGNNEQFF
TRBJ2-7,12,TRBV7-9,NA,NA,TGTGCCAGCAGCATGGACAGCTACGAGCAGTACTTC,CASSMDSYEQYF
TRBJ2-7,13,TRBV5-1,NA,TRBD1,TGCGCCAGCAGCTCACAGGGGGCGTACGAGCAGTACTTC,CASSSQGAYEQYF
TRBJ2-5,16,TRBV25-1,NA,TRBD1,TGTGCCAGCAGTGAGGACCCCGGGACAGGAAAAGAGACCCAGTACTTC,CASSEDPGTGKETQYF
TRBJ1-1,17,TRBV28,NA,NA,TGTGCCAGCAGTTCCCCTTGGGGCGGGGCAGTGAACACTGAAGCTTTCTTT,CASSSPWGGAVNTEAFF
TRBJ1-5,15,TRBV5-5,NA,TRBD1,TGTGCCAGCAGCTTGGCAGGGGGCGGCAATCAGCCCCAGCATTTT,CASSLAGGGNQPQHF
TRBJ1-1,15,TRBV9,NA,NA,TGTGCCAGCAGCGCCGCCGGGACATCGGGCACTGAAGCTTTCTTT,CASSAAGTSGTEAFF
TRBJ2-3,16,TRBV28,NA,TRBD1,TGTGCCAGCAGACCCGACAGGGGGCGTTTTCCAGATACGCAGTATTTT,CASRPDRGRFPDTQYF
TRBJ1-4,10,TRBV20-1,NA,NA,TGCAGTGCTCAAAATGAAAAACTGTTTTTT,CSAQNEKLFF
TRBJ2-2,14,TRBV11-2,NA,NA,TGTGCCAGCAGCTTGGAGGTTGAGAACGGGGAGCTGTTTTTT,CASSLEVENGELFF
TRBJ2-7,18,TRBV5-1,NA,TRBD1,TGCGCCAGCAGCCCCGCCCTTTCTCCGGGACAGGGGGCTCACGAGCAGTACTTC,CASSPALSPGQGAHEQYF
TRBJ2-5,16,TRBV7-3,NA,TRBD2,TGTGCCAGCAGCTTGGGACTACTACAAGACGCCGAGACCCAGTACTTC,CASSLGLLQDAETQYF
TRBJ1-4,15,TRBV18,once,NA,TGTGCCAGCGGTCCTAACAGGGCGGCTAATGAAAAACTGTTTTTT,CASGPNRAANEKLFF
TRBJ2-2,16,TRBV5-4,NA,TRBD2,TGTGCCAGCAGCAACAGCGGGGGGGCGGGTACCGGGGAGCTGTTTTTT,CASSNSGGAGTGELFF
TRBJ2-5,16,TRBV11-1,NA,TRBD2,TGTGCCAGCAGCCAGACTAGCGGGGGGGCGTATGGGACCCAGTACTTC,CASSQTSGGAYGTQYF
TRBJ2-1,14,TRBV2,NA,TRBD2,TGTGCCAGCAGATATAGCGGGGGTCCCGGTGAGCAGTTCTTC,CASRYSGGPGEQFF
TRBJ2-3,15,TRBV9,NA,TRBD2,TGTGCCAGCAGCTACGGGGGACTATATTCCGATACGCAGTATTTT,CASSYGGLYSDTQYF
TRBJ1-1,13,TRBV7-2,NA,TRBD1,TGTGCCAGCAGCTCCCGACAGGGGGTTGAAGCTTTCTTT,CASSSRQGVEAFF
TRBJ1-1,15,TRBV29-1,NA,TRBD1,TGCAGCGCCCAGGGGGGACAGGGAGGGTACACTGAAGCTTTCTTT,CSAQGGQGGYTEAFF
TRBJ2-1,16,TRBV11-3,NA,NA,TGTGCCAGCAGCTCGATTCAGGGAGGTTCCTACAATGAGCAGTTCTTC,CASSSIQGGSYNEQFF
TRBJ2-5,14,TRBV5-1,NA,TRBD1,TGCGCCAGCAGCTTGGCGGGGACAGAGGAGACCCAGTACTTC,CASSLAGTEETQYF
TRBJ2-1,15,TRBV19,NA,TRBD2,TGTGCCAGTAGTATTGCGGCTAGCGGGGACAATGAGCAGTTCTTC,CASSIAASGDNEQFF
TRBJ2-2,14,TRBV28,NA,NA,TGTGCCAGCAGTGGGGCCCTGCGGACCGGGGAGCTGTTTTTT,CASSGALRTGELFF
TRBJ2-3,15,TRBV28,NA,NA,TGTGCCAGCAGGGACCTGGACTTGCCCACAGATACGCAGTATTTT,CASRDLDLPTDTQYF
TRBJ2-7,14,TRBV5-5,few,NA,TGTGCCAGCAGCTTTAACCCAGAAGGCGGCGAGCAGTACTTC,CASSFNPEGGEQYF
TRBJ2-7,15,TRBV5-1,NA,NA,TGCGCCAGCAGCCTGGGTGCGAGGGGGTCCTACGAGCAGTACTTC,CASSLGARGSYEQYF
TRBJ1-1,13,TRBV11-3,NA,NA,TGTGCCAGCACCGCGGTCACGGGAAGGGAAGTTTTCTTT,CASTAVTGREVFF
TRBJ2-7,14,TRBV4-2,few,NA,TGTGCCAGCAGCCAACCTTCCACTTCCTACGAGCAGTACTTC,CASSQPSTSYEQYF
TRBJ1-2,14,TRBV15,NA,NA,TGTGCCACCAGCAGAGAAGGACTAGACTATGGCTACACCTTC,CATSREGLDYGYTF
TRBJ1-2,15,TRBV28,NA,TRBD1,TGTGCCAGCAGTTCACTTCAACAGGGGATATATGGCTACACCTTC,CASSSLQQGIYGYTF
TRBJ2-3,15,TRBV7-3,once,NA,TGTGCCAGCAGCTTAGGCTCCAGTAGCACAGATACGCAGTATTTT,CASSLGSSSTDTQYF
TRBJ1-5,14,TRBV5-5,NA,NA,TGTGCCAGCAGCTTAAGTCCAGGGCCCCAGCCCCAGCATTTT,CASSLSPGPQPQHF
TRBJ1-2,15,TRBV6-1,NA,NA,TGTGCCAGCAGTGAAGCGCCCAGGGCGCAACGCGGCTACACCTTC,CASSEAPRAQRGYTF
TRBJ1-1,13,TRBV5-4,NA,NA,TGTGCCAGCATCCGGGGAGGTGACACTGAAGCTTTCTTT,CASIRGGDTEAFF
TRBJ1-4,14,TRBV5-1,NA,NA,TGCGCCAGCAGCTTGGAATCAGGGACAGAAAAACTGTTTTTT,CASSLESGTEKLFF
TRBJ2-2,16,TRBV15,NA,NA,TGTGCCACCAGCAGAGATTTTGGGCGGAACACCGGGGAGCTGTTTTTT,CATSRDFGRNTGELFF
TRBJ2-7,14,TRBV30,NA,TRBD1,TGTGCCTCGGAGACCCGGACAGGGGGGTACGAGCAGTACTTC,CASETRTGGYEQYF
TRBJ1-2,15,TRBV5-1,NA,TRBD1,TGCGCCAGCAGCTTGGGGGGACAGGGGTATTTTGGCTACACCTTC,CASSLGGQGYFGYTF
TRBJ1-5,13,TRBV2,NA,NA,TGTGCCAGCAGTTGGCGGGGGCACCAGCCCCAGCATTTT,CASSWRGHQPQHF
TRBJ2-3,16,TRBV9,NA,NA,TGTGCCAGCAGCGCCCAACCGGGACTCCGCACAGATACGCAGTATTTT,CASSAQPGLRTDTQYF
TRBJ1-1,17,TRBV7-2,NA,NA,TGTGCCAGCAGCTTAGACCCTTACAGGAGCCCGAACACTGAAGCTTTCTTT,CASSLDPYRSPNTEAFF
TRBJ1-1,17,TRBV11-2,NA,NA,TGTGCCAGCAGCTTAGATCGGGGGAAGGGTAAGGGCACTGAAGCTTTCTTT,CASSLDRGKGKGTEAFF
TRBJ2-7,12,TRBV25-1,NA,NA,TGTGCCAGCAGTGTAGGGGTGAGAGAGCAGTACTTC,CASSVGVREQYF
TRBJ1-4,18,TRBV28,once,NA,TGTGCCAGCAGTTTTATGAGACAGATCTATGCAACTAATGAAAAACTGTTTTTT,CASSFMRQIYATNEKLFF
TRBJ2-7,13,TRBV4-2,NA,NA,TGTGCCAGCAGCCAACCCGATAGCTACGAGCAGTACTTC,CASSQPDSYEQYF
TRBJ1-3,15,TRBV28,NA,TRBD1,TGTGCCAGCAGTCCGGGACAGGGGAATAGAAACACCATATATTTT,CASSPGQGNRNTIYF